A selection of T cell receptor beta chains follows, all from one sample in a study of T cells in Graves' hyperthyroidism and ophthalmopathy. TCRdb analysed the multiplex PCR reads with MiXCR anew, one entry per CDR3 protein. Counted here are approximately 560,000 distinct CDR3 sequences, 35% to 55% occurring once; the ten biggest clones make up just under 8.5%. The specimen sequenced was peripheral blood or thyroid tissue (not recorded which). All receptors derive from a woman aged 18-29 years with Graves' hyperthyroidism. Both conserved end residues are part of each CDR3. D genes are given only for firm matches. Clone size is not always given. Where it is, it says once, few, many or a class for expanded clones.

clone_size: .; j_call: TRBJ1-5; v_call: TRBV2; d_call: .; cdr3_aa: CASTPGGPRWSNQPQHF; cdr3_nt: TGTGCCAGCACCCCGGGAGGGCCGCGTTGGAGCAATCAGCCCCAGCATTTT
clone_size: .; j_call: TRBJ2-5; v_call: TRBV2; d_call: .; cdr3_aa: CASSARTGHSYQETQYF; cdr3_nt: TGTGCCAGCAGTGCCCGGACTGGACATTCGTACCAAGAGACCCAGTACTTC
clone_size: .; j_call: TRBJ2-1; v_call: TRBV10-3; d_call: TRBD2; cdr3_aa: CAIGTSGRREYNEQFF; cdr3_nt: TGTGCCATCGGGACTAGCGGGCGTCGGGAATACAATGAGCAGTTCTTC
clone_size: many; j_call: TRBJ1-2; v_call: TRBV15; d_call: .; cdr3_aa: CATSRDKETAYGYTF; cdr3_nt: TGTGCCACCAGCAGAGATAAAGAGACAGCATATGGCTACACCTTC
clone_size: .; j_call: TRBJ1-2; v_call: TRBV19; d_call: TRBD1; cdr3_aa: CASSDREADGYTF; cdr3_nt: TGTGCCAGCAGTGACAGGGAGGCCGATGGCTACACCTTC
clone_size: few; j_call: TRBJ1-5; v_call: TRBV19; d_call: .; cdr3_aa: CASSPKVNQPQHF; cdr3_nt: TGTGCCAGTAGCCCCAAGGTCAATCAGCCCCAGCATTTT
clone_size: many; j_call: TRBJ1-2; v_call: TRBV7-9; d_call: TRBD1; cdr3_aa: CASSLGTGVGYTF; cdr3_nt: TGTGCCAGCAGCCTCGGGACAGGGGTTGGCTACACCTTC
clone_size: .; j_call: TRBJ1-2; v_call: TRBV2; d_call: .; cdr3_aa: CASSVPAASGSVGNYGYTF; cdr3_nt: TGTGCCAGCAGTGTGCCCGCGGCTAGCGGGAGTGTGGGGAACTATGGCTACACCTTC
clone_size: many; j_call: TRBJ1-5; v_call: TRBV10-2; d_call: TRBD1; cdr3_aa: CASSEEDRGSNQPQHF; cdr3_nt: TGCGCCAGCAGTGAAGAGGACAGGGGTAGCAATCAGCCCCAGCATTTT
clone_size: .; j_call: TRBJ1-6; v_call: TRBV6-1; d_call: .; cdr3_aa: CASSFGVEGSPLHF; cdr3_nt: TGTGCCAGCAGTTTTGGGGTGGAAGGATCACCCCTCCACTTT
clone_size: .; j_call: TRBJ1-1; v_call: TRBV20-1; d_call: .; cdr3_aa: CSAAGVSEAFF; cdr3_nt: TGCAGTGCTGCAGGGGTTTCTGAAGCTTTCTTT
clone_size: .; j_call: TRBJ2-5; v_call: TRBV2; d_call: .; cdr3_aa: CASSLPLGAQETQYF; cdr3_nt: TGTGCCAGCAGCCTACCACTAGGGGCCCAAGAGACCCAGTACTTC
clone_size: few; j_call: TRBJ1-1; v_call: TRBV7-3; d_call: .; cdr3_aa: CASSLNPGGGTEAFF; cdr3_nt: TGTGCCAGCAGCTTAAACCCGGGAGGAGGCACTGAAGCTTTCTTT
clone_size: .; j_call: TRBJ2-5; v_call: TRBV20-1; d_call: TRBD2; cdr3_aa: CSARALLAGNQETQYF; cdr3_nt: TGCAGTGCTAGAGCCCTCCTAGCGGGGAACCAAGAGACCCAGTACTTC
clone_size: .; j_call: TRBJ2-7; v_call: TRBV25-1; d_call: .; cdr3_aa: CASSEPGAGSFYEQYF; cdr3_nt: TGTGCCAGCAGTGAACCTGGGGCAGGGAGTTTTTACGAGCAGTACTTC
clone_size: .; j_call: TRBJ1-5; v_call: TRBV2; d_call: .; cdr3_aa: CASTGELRDRKRNQPQHF; cdr3_nt: TGTGCCAGCACTGGAGAGCTCCGGGACCGAAAACGCAATCAGCCCCAGCATTTT
clone_size: once; j_call: TRBJ1-4; v_call: TRBV7-2; d_call: .; cdr3_aa: CASSYLGLVEGREKLFF; cdr3_nt: TGTGCCAGCAGCTATCTAGGATTGGTGGAAGGACGGGAAAAACTGTTTTTT
clone_size: .; j_call: TRBJ1-1; v_call: TRBV10-3; d_call: .; cdr3_aa: CAISDWREGTEAFF; cdr3_nt: TGTGCCATCAGTGACTGGCGGGAAGGAACTGAAGCTTTCTTT
clone_size: .; j_call: TRBJ2-5; v_call: TRBV2; d_call: TRBD2; cdr3_aa: CASRTGTSGETQYF; cdr3_nt: TGTGCCAGCCGTACCGGGACTAGCGGTGAGACCCAGTACTTC
clone_size: few; j_call: TRBJ2-7; v_call: TRBV7-6; d_call: TRBD2; cdr3_aa: CASSTSGTLGLADSYEQYF; cdr3_nt: TGTGCCAGCAGCACCTCCGGGACGTTGGGACTAGCGGACTCCTACGAGCAGTACTTC
clone_size: .; j_call: TRBJ2-7; v_call: TRBV29-1; d_call: TRBD1; cdr3_aa: CSASRNSGTGFDEQYF; cdr3_nt: TGCAGCGCCTCCCGGAATTCCGGGACAGGGTTCGACGAGCAGTACTTC
clone_size: few; j_call: TRBJ1-1; v_call: TRBV10-3; d_call: .; cdr3_aa: CASSAWTVNTEAFF; cdr3_nt: TGTGCCAGCAGTGCCTGGACGGTGAACACTGAAGCTTTCTTT
clone_size: .; j_call: TRBJ1-1; v_call: TRBV10-3; d_call: .; cdr3_aa: CAISVRSGNTEAFF; cdr3_nt: TGTGCCATCAGTGTCAGGTCCGGGAACACTGAAGCTTTCTTT
clone_size: .; j_call: TRBJ2-5; v_call: TRBV7-8; d_call: .; cdr3_aa: CATGLQETQYF; cdr3_nt: TGTGCCACGGGGTTGCAAGAGACCCAGTACTTC
clone_size: .; j_call: TRBJ2-5; v_call: TRBV20-1; d_call: .; cdr3_aa: CSARSIGGAETQYF; cdr3_nt: TGCAGTGCTAGATCAATCGGTGGGGCAGAGACCCAGTACTTC
clone_size: many; j_call: TRBJ1-2; v_call: TRBV2; d_call: TRBD1; cdr3_aa: CASSQQGDYGYTF; cdr3_nt: TGTGCCAGCAGTCAACAGGGGGACTATGGCTACACCTTC
clone_size: .; j_call: TRBJ1-1; v_call: TRBV13; d_call: .; cdr3_aa: CASSSTVTEAFF; cdr3_nt: TGTGCCAGCAGCTCAACGGTCACTGAAGCTTTCTTT
clone_size: .; j_call: TRBJ2-6; v_call: TRBV7-2; d_call: .; cdr3_aa: CASSLAHSGANVLTF; cdr3_nt: TGTGCCAGCAGCTTAGCCCACTCTGGGGCCAACGTCCTGACTTTC
clone_size: many; j_call: TRBJ2-5; v_call: TRBV24-1; d_call: .; cdr3_aa: CATSEQQGLEETQYF; cdr3_nt: TGTGCCACCAGTGAACAGCAGGGCCTCGAAGAGACCCAGTACTTC
clone_size: .; j_call: TRBJ2-7; v_call: TRBV14; d_call: TRBD2; cdr3_aa: CASSLGLAGASGEQYF; cdr3_nt: TGTGCCAGCTCACTGGGACTAGCGGGAGCGTCGGGCGAGCAGTACTTC
clone_size: few; j_call: TRBJ1-5; v_call: TRBV7-8; d_call: TRBD1; cdr3_aa: CASSRGQIFNQPQHF; cdr3_nt: TGTGCCAGCAGCCGGGGACAGATTTTTAATCAGCCCCAGCATTTT
clone_size: few; j_call: TRBJ1-1; v_call: TRBV5-1; d_call: .; cdr3_aa: CASSLGVLEGWNTEAFF; cdr3_nt: TGCGCCAGCAGCTTAGGGGTCCTCGAGGGGTGGAACACTGAAGCTTTCTTT
clone_size: .; j_call: TRBJ2-7; v_call: TRBV10-3; d_call: .; cdr3_aa: CAISESVAQGYEQYF; cdr3_nt: TGTGCCATCAGTGAGTCAGTCGCACAGGGCTACGAGCAGTACTTC
clone_size: few; j_call: TRBJ1-1; v_call: TRBV20-1; d_call: .; cdr3_aa: CSARDGTEAFF; cdr3_nt: TGCAGTGCTAGAGATGGGACTGAAGCTTTCTTT
clone_size: .; j_call: TRBJ1-2; v_call: TRBV7-8; d_call: TRBD1; cdr3_aa: CASSSSGQGYTF; cdr3_nt: TGTGCCAGCAGCTCCTCGGGACAGGGTTACACCTTC
clone_size: many; j_call: TRBJ2-6; v_call: TRBV7-9; d_call: .; cdr3_aa: CASSLQVPGANVLTF; cdr3_nt: TGTGCCAGCAGCCTACAGGTTCCTGGGGCCAACGTCCTGACTTTC
clone_size: .; j_call: TRBJ1-5; v_call: TRBV15; d_call: .; cdr3_aa: CATSRDRAADGNQPQHF; cdr3_nt: TGTGCCACCAGCAGAGATAGGGCAGCGGACGGCAATCAGCCCCAGCATTTT
clone_size: .; j_call: TRBJ1-1; v_call: TRBV19; d_call: .; cdr3_aa: CATSLGVGTEAFF; cdr3_nt: TGTGCCACGTCTTTGGGCGTTGGCACTGAAGCTTTCTTT
clone_size: .; j_call: TRBJ1-3; v_call: TRBV5-1; d_call: .; cdr3_aa: CASSLAGTAWGNTIYF; cdr3_nt: TGCGCCAGCAGCTTGGCGGGAACAGCGTGGGGAAACACCATATATTTT
clone_size: .; j_call: TRBJ2-7; v_call: TRBV24-1; d_call: TRBD2; cdr3_aa: CATSDGGLAGSGSYEQYF; cdr3_nt: TGTGCCACCAGTGATGGGGGACTAGCGGGATCGGGTTCCTACGAGCAGTACTTC
clone_size: .; j_call: TRBJ2-7; v_call: TRBV20-1; d_call: .; cdr3_aa: CSARGVTEAQYF; cdr3_nt: TGCAGTGCTAGAGGTGTGACAGAAGCGCAGTACTTC
clone_size: .; j_call: TRBJ2-7; v_call: TRBV2; d_call: .; cdr3_aa: CASTAVGLNEQYF; cdr3_nt: TGTGCCAGCACTGCGGTGGGGTTGAACGAGCAGTACTTC
clone_size: few; j_call: TRBJ1-4; v_call: TRBV29-1; d_call: .; cdr3_aa: CSVEVWDPPTNEKLFF; cdr3_nt: TGCAGCGTTGAGGTGTGGGATCCCCCAACTAATGAAAAACTGTTTTTT
clone_size: .; j_call: TRBJ1-5; v_call: TRBV7-9; d_call: TRBD1; cdr3_aa: CASSQDWDSSNQPQHF; cdr3_nt: TGTGCCAGCAGCCAAGACTGGGACAGTAGCAATCAGCCCCAGCATTTT
clone_size: .; j_call: TRBJ2-7; v_call: TRBV20-1; d_call: .; cdr3_aa: CSAQGGSGRYAYEQYF; cdr3_nt: TGCAGTGCTCAGGGGGGGAGCGGGCGTTATGCCTACGAGCAGTACTTC